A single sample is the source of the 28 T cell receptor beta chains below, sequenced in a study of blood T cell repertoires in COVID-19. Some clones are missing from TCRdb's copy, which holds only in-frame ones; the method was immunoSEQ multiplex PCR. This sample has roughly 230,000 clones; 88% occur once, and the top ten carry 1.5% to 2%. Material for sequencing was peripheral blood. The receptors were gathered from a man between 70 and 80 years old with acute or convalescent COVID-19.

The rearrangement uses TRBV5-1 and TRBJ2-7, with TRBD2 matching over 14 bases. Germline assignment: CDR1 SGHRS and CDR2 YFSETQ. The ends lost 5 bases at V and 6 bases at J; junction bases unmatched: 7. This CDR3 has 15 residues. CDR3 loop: CASRTTSGRAGEQYF. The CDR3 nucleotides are TGCGCCAGCAGAACGACTAGCGGGAGGGCCGGCGAGCAGTACTTC. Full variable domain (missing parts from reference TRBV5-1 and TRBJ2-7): KAGVTQTPRYLIKTRGQQVTLSCSPISGHRSVSWYQQTPGQGLQFLFEYFSETQRNKGNFPGRFSGRQFSNSRSEMNVSTLELGDSALYLCASRTTSGRAGEQYFGPGTRLTVT.

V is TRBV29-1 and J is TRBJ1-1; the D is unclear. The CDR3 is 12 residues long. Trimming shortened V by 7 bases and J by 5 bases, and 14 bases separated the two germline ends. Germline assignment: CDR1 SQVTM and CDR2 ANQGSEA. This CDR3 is CSAAASGTEAFF. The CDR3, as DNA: TGCAGCGCCGCCGCCTCGGGGACTGAAGCTTTCTTT.

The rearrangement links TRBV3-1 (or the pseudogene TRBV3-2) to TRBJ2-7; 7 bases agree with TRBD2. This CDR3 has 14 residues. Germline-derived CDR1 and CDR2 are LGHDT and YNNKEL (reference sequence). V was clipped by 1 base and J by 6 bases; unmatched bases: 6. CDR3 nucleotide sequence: TGTGCCAGCAGCCAAGGCGGGAGTGTTCCCGAGCAGTACTTC. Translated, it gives CASSQGGSVPEQYF.

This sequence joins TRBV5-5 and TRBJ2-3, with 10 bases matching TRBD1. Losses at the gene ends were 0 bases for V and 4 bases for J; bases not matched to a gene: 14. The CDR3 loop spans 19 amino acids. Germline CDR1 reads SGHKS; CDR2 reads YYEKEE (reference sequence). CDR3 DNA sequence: TGTGCCAGCAGCTTGGGGGGACAGGGGCGTCTAATAAGGCCAGATACGCAGTATTTT. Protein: CASSLGGQGRLIRPDTQYF.

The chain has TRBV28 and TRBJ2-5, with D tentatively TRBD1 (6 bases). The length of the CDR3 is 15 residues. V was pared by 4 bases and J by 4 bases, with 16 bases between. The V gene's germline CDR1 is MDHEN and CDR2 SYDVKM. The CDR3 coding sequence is TGTGCCAGCAGTTCCCAGGACAGAGCTTTAGAGACCCAGTACTTC. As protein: CASSSQDRALETQYF.

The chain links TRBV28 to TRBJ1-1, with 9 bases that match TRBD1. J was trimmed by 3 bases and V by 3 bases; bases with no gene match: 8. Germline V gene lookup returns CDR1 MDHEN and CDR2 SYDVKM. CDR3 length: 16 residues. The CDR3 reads CASSLGQGEAYTEAFF. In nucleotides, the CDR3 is TGTGCCAGCAGTTTGGGACAGGGCGAAGCGTACACTGAAGCTTTCTTT.

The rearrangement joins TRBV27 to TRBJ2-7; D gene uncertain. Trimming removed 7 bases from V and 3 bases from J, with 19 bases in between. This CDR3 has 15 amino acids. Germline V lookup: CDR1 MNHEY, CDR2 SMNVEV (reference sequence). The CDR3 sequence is CASMMFGAGFYEQYF. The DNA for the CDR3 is TGTGCCAGCATGATGTTTGGTGCAGGCTTCTACGAGCAGTACTTC.

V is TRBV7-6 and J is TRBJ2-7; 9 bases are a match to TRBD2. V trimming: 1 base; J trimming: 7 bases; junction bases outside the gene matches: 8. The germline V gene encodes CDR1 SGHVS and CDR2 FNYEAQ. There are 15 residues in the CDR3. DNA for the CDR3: TGTGCCAGCAGCTTAGGGGTAGCGGGAGCAGCTGAGCAGTACTTC. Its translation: CASSLGVAGAAEQYF.

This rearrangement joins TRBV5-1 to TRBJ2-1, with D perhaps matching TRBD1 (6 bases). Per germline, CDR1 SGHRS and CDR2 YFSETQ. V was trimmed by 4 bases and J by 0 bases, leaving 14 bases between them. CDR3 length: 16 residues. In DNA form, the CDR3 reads TGCGCCAGCAGCGTCATTGGGGGCAGCTCCTACAATGAGCAGTTCTTC. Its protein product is CASSVIGGSSYNEQFF.

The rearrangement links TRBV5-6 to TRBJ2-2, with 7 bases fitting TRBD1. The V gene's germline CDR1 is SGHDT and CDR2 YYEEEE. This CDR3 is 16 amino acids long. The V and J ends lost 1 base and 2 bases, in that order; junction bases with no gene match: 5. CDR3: CASSLRGDSNTGELFF. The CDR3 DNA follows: TGTGCCAGCAGCTTGAGAGGGGACAGTAACACCGGGGAGCTGTTTTTT.

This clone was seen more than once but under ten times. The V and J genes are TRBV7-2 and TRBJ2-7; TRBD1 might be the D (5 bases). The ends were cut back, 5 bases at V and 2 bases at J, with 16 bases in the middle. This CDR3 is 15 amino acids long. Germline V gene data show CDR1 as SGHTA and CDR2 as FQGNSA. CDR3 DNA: TGTGCCAGCAGCCAAAGACAGTTTCAAGCCTACGAGCAGTACTTC. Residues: CASSQRQFQAYEQYF.

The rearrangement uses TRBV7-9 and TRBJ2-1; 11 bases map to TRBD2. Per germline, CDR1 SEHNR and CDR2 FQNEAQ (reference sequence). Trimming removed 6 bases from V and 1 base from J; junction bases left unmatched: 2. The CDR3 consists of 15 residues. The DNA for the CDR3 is TGTGCCAGCAGGTCTAGCGGGAGGTCCTACAATGAGCAGTTCTTC. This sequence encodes CASRSSGRSYNEQFF.

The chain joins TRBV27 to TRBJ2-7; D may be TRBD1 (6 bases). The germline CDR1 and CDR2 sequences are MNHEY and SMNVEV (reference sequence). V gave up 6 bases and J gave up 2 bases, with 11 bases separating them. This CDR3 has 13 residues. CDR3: CASSLQGPYEQYF. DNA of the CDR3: TGTGCCAGCAGCCTACAGGGACCCTACGAGCAGTACTTC.

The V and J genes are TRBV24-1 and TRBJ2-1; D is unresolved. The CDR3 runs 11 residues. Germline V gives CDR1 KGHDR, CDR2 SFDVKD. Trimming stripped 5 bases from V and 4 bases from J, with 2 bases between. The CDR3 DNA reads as TGTGCCACCAGTGCTTACAATGAGCAGTTCTTC. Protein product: CATSAYNEQFF.

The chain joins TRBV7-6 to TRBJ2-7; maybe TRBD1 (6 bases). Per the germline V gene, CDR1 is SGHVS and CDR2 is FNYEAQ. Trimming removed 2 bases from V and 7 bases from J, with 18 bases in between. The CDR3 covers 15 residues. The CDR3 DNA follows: TGTGCCAGCAGCTTAAGGTCACAGGGTGAGGGTGAGCAGTACTTC. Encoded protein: CASSLRSQGEGEQYF.

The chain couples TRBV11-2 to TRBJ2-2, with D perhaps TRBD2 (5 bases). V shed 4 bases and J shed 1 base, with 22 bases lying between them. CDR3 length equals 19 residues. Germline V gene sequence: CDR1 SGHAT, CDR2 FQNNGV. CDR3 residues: CASSSLVRLRRVNTGELFF. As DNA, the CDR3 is TGTGCCAGCAGCTCCCTAGTTAGGTTGCGGCGGGTGAACACCGGGGAGCTGTTTTTT.

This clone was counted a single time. The CDR3 spells CASSETGGLSYTF. CDR3 sequence (DNA): TGTGCCAGCAGTGAAACAGGGGGTTTGAGCTACACCTTC. V usage is TRBV6-1 and J usage is TRBJ1-2; TRBD1 aligns across 8 bases. CDR1 MNHNS and CDR2 SASEGT come from the germline V gene. CDR3 length: 13 amino acids. With 2 bases clipped from V and 9 bases from J, the junction kept 5 bases outside the gene matches.

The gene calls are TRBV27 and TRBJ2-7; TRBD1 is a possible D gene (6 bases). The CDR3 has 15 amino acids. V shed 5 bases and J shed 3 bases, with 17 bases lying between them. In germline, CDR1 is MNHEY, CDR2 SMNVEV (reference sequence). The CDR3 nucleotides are TGTGCCAGCAGTACGACCGCTGACAGGAGCTACGAGCAGTACTTC. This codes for CASSTTADRSYEQYF.

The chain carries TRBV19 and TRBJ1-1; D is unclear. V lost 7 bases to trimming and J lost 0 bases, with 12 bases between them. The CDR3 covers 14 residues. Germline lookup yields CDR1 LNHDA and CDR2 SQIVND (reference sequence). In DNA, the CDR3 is TGTGCCAGTACCCTTAACAGAGTGAACACTGAAGCTTTCTTT. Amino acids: CASTLNRVNTEAFF.

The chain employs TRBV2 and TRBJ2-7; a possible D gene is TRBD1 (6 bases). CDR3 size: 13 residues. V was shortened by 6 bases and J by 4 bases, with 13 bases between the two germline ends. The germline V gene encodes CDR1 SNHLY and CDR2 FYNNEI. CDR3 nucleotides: TGTGCCAGCAGACACAGGGTAGTGTACGAGCAGTACTTC. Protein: CASRHRVVYEQYF. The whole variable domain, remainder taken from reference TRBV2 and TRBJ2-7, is EPEVTQTPSHQVTQMGQEVILRCVPISNHLYFYWYRQILGQKVEFLVSFYNNEISEKSEIFDDQFSVERPDGSNFTLKIRSTKLEDSAMYFCASRHRVVYEQYFGPGTRLTVT.

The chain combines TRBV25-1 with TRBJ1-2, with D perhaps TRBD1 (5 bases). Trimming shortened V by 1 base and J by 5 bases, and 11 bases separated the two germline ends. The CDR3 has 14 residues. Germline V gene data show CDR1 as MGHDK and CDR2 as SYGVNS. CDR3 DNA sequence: TGTGCCAGCAGTGAATCAGGCAGGGTTTATGGCTACACCTTC. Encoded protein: CASSESGRVYGYTF.

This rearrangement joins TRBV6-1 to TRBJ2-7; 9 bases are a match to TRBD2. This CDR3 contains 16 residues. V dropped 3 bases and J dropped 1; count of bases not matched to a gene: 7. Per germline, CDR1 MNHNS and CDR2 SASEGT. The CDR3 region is CASSDGGSGGSYEQYF. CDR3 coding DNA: TGTGCCAGCAGTGACGGGGGCAGCGGGGGGTCCTACGAGCAGTACTTC.

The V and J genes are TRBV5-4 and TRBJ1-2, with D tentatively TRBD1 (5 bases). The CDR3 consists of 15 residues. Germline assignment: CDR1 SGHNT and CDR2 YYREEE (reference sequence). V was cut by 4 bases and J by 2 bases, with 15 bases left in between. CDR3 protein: CASSPGQGGNYGYTF. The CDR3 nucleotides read TGTGCCAGCAGCCCTGGGCAGGGTGGGAACTATGGCTACACCTTC.

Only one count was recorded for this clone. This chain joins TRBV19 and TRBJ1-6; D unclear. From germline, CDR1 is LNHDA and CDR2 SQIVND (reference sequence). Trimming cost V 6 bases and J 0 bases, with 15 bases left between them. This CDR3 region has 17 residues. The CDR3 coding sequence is TGTGCCAGTAGCCCCTATGCGGCTAGCTCCTATAATTCACCCCTCCACTTT. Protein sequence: CASSPYAASSYNSPLHF.

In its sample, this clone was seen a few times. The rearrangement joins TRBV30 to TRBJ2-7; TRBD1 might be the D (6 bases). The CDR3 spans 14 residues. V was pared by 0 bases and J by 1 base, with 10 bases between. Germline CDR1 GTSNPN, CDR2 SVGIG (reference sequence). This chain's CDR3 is CAWSVGRGSYEQYF. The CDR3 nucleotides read TGTGCCTGGAGTGTAGGTAGGGGGTCCTACGAGCAGTACTTC.

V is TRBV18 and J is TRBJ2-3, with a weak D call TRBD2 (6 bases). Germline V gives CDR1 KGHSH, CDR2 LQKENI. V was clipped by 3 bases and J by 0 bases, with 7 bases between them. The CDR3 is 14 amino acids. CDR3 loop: CASSPAGSTDTQYF. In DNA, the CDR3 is TGTGCCAGCTCACCGGCGGGAAGCACAGATACGCAGTATTTT.

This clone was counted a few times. The CDR3 DNA follows: TGTGCCATCAGTGCCGGGACAGGGGGCGCGGGTGGCTACACCTTC. Its translation: CAISAGTGGAGGYTF. This rearrangement joins TRBV10-3 to TRBJ1-2; 12 bases map to TRBD1. The ends lost 4 bases at V and 7 bases at J; junction bases unmatched: 7. Germline V gene data show CDR1 as ENHRY and CDR2 as SYGVKD. CDR3 size: 15 residues.

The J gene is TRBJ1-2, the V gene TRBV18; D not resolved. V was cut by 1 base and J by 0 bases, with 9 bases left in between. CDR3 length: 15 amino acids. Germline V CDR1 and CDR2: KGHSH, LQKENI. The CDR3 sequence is CASSPQSRTNYGYTF. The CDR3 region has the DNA TGTGCCAGCTCACCACAGAGTCGTACTAACTATGGCTACACCTTC.